Listed here are 8 T cell receptor beta chains from one sample, sequenced in a study of CD8+CD57+ T cells in acquired aplastic anemia. Patients chosen for sequencing had shown CD8+CD57+ cell expansion by flow cytometry. It was genomic DNA that served as the template for profiling TCR beta VDJ and CDR3. TCRdb used MiXCR to reprocess the reads, holding one entry per CDR3 protein. Found here are 210,000 or so distinct CDR3 sequences, about half of them singletons; the top ten hold less than 20%. Sequencing was performed on sorted CD4+, CD8+, or CD8+CD57+ T cells (not recorded which) from PBMCs. These receptors all stem from a human donor with aplastic anemia.

V is TRBV19 and J is TRBJ1-5, with 7 positions matching TRBD1. V was clipped by 8 bases and J by 7 bases; unmatched bases: 14. Germline assignment: CDR1 LNHDA and CDR2 SQIVND (reference sequence). CDR3 length: 15 amino acids. CDR3 nucleotide sequence: TGTGCCAGTGGGGGTGGGGCCAGGGGGATACAGCCCCAGCATTTT. Translating it yields CASGGGARGIQPQHF.

Many counts were recorded for this clonotype. The V call is TRBV4-1, the J call TRBJ2-7; TRBD1 aligns across 9 bases. The V gene's germline CDR1 is MGHRA and CDR2 YSYEKL. Trimming removed 1 base from V and 4 bases from J; junction bases left unmatched: 5. This CDR3 region has 15 residues. In DNA form, the CDR3 reads TGCGCCAGCAGCCAAGGGGGGACAGGGCTGTACGAGCAGTACTTC. Encoded protein: CASSQGGTGLYEQYF.

On this clonotype itself: An end of the junction does not agree with germline; a read error may underlie this. J is TRBJ2-7 and V is TRBV6-4; a possible D gene is TRBD2 (6 bases). Germline CDR1 MRHNA, CDR2 SNTAGT. This CDR3 contains 14 residues. The CDR3 loop reads CASSAKRATGELYF. The DNA of the CDR3 is TGTGCCAGCAGTGCGAAGCGGGCGACCGGGGAGCTGTACTTC.

About this clonotype: A much larger clone differs from this one at a single base, so this may be a read error. The chain carries TRBV5-1 and TRBJ1-4, with D possibly matching TRBD1 (5 bases). This CDR3 has 17 residues. Per germline, CDR1 SGHRS and CDR2 YFSETQ. Written as DNA, the CDR3 is TGCGCCAGCAGCTTTGGGGGGTCTGGAGGGACTAATGAAAGACTGTTTTTT. Translated, it gives CASSFGGSGGTNERLFF.

This clonotype occurred a few times. One end of the junction varies from germline; a read error may be responsible. The genes are TRBV5-1 and TRBJ1-6; 7 bases agree with TRBD1. CDR1 is SGHRS and CDR2 is YFSETQ in the germline V gene. This CDR3 comprises 16 residues. CDR3 nucleotides: TGTGCCAGCAGCTTAGAGGGACAGACGTATAATTCACCCCTCCACTTT. Its translation is CASSLEGQTYNSPLHF.

The rearrangement joins TRBV2 to TRBJ1-5, with D uncertain. Per the germline V gene, CDR1 is SNHLY and CDR2 is FYNNEI. Trimming stripped 4 bases from V and 3 bases from J, with 10 bases between. The CDR3 extends over 14 amino acids. The CDR3 here is CASSVRAFNQPQHF. CDR3 bases: TGTGCCAGCAGTGTCCGGGCCTTCAATCAGCCCCAGCATTTT.

The table lists this clonotype with a few counts. A read error is possible here, since a much larger clone lies one base away. This rearrangement joins TRBV11-2 to TRBJ1-6; the D is unclear. CDR1 and CDR2 (germline): SGHAT, FQNNGV. This CDR3 has 16 residues. CDR3 sequence reads: CASSLGWARYNSPHHF. CDR3 nucleotide sequence: TGTGCCAGCAGCTTAGGTTGGGCTCGCTATAATTCACCCCACCACTTT.

V gene TRBV15 combines with J gene TRBJ2-3; D could derive from TRBD1 or TRBD2 (6 bases each). This CDR3 is built from 14 residues. Germline lookup yields CDR1 LNHNV and CDR2 YYDKDF (reference sequence). V was shortened by 0 bases and J by 7 bases, with 11 bases between the two germline ends. CDR3 protein: CATSRDRGRHTQYF. The CDR3 DNA is TGTGCCACCAGCAGAGATCGGGGGCGCCATACGCAGTATTTT.